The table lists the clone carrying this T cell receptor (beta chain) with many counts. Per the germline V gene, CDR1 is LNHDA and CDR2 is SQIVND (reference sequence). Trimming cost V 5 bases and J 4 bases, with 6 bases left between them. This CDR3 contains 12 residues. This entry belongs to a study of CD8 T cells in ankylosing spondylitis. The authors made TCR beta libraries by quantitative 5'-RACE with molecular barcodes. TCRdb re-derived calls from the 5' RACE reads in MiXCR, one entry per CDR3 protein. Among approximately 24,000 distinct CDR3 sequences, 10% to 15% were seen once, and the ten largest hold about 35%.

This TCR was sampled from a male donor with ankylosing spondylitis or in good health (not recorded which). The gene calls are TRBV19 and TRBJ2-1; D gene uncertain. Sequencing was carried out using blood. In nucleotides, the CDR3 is TGTGCCAGTAGTCGTAGGTACAATGAGCAGTTCTTC. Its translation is CASSRRYNEQFF.